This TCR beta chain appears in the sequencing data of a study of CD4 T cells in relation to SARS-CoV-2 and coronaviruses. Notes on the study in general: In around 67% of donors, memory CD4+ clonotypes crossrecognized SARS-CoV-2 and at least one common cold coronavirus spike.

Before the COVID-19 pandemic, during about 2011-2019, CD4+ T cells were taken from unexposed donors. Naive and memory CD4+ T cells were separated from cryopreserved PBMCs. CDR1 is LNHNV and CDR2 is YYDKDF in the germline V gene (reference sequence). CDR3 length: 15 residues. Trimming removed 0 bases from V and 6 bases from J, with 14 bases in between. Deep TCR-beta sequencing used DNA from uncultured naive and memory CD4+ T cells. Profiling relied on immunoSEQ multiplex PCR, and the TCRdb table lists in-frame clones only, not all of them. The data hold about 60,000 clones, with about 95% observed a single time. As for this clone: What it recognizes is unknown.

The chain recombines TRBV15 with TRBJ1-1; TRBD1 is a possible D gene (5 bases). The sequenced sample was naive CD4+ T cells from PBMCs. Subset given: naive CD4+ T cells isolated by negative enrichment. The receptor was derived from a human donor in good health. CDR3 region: CATSRDKGPSSEAFF. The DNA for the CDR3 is TGTGCCACCAGCAGAGACAAGGGACCTAGTTCTGAAGCTTTCTTT.